This T cell receptor beta chain stems from a study of T cells after yellow fever vaccination. Synthesis of TCR cDNA relied on 5'RACE template switching, which attached a universal primer site and UMIs. TCRdb passed the 5' RACE reads through MiXCR, listing each CDR3 protein once. The profile shows hundreds of thousands of distinct CDR3 sequences, roughly an eighth of them singletons. This CDR3 is built from 13 residues. V gave up 9 bases and J gave up 4 bases, with 13 bases separating them. CDR1 is KGHDR, CDR2 SFDVKD, per germline. Specimen: PBMCs, collected on the day of the yellow fever booster vaccination. The sequence came from a man aged 30 to 39 who received the YFV17D yellow fever vaccine. The genes are TRBV24-1 and TRBJ2-3, with D perhaps TRBD1 (6 bases). This CDR3 is CATGAQGSDTQYF. Written as DNA, the CDR3 is TGTGCCACCGGAGCGCAGGGGTCAGATACGCAGTATTTT.